The clone carrying this TCR beta chain was detected a few times. Every bit of the isolated RNA underwent reverse transcription, so sequencing read expressed TCRB transcripts. Measured with immunoSEQ multiplex PCR; TCRdb has only the in-frame clones, and not every one. The sample lists about 140,000 clones; under 11% were seen once. Trimming took 3 bases from V and 0 from J, leaving 6 bases between them. In germline, CDR1 is MGHRA, CDR2 YSYEKL. There are 13 residues in the CDR3. The data were obtained in a study of beta chain features in type 1 diabetes. The receptor's source is a man between 18 and 35 years old in good health. V usage is TRBV4-1 and J usage is TRBJ2-7; D remains ambiguous. Sequenced sample: naive CD4+ T cells from blood. The chain's CDR3 is CASSHPGSYEQYF. For the CDR3, the DNA is TGCGCCAGCAGCCACCCCGGCTCCTACGAGCAGTACTTC.